This is a list of T cell receptor beta chains from one sample in a study of human T cells and chemical hapten exposure. TCRdb processed the RACE reads anew with MiXCR; each CDR3 protein has one entry. The table lists 350,000 to 400,000 distinct CDR3 sequences, around 6% of them singletons. The starting material was whole blood, obtained in connection with sensitization to the hapten diphenylcyclopropenone (DPC). The receptors originated from a woman younger than 35 with alopecia areata. Some clones in this sample may be carry-over from other donors' samples. Each CDR3 is given without its conserved first and last residue.

j_call v_call cdr3_aa
TRBJ2-3 TRBV27 ASSFRGTWSDTQY
TRBJ2-7 TRBV20-1 SANPVGLRNEQY
TRBJ1-5 TRBV6-1 ASSEVPGYQPQH
TRBJ1-4 TRBV27 ASSLLGTGEKLF
TRBJ2-7 TRBV28 ASSPGTGLSRQY
TRBJ2-3 TRBV7-2 ASSQAAGGTDTQY
TRBJ1-1 TRBV11-2 ASSRTAEAF
TRBJ2-3 TRBV5-1 ASSLAPSGGFTDTQY
TRBJ1-2 TRBV13 ASSSNAGQGAFGYT
TRBJ2-7 TRBV25-1 ASSESRGRNEQY
TRBJ2-3 TRBV5-4 ASRSASSDTQY
TRBJ1-6 TRBV6-5 ASSLQLGQVNSPLH
TRBJ2-3 TRBV6-2/TRBV6-3 ASGMAGVPDTQY
TRBJ2-2 TRBV10-3 AISETDRATGELF
TRBJ2-7 TRBV14 ASSQEVRYYEQY
TRBJ1-2 TRBV6-5 ASSLQGATVDGYT
TRBJ1-2 TRBV12-3/TRBV12-4 ASTGTGPFYGYT
TRBJ2-5 TRBV6-6 ASSYRAGRQETQY
TRBJ1-1 TRBV24-1 ATSGKGSNTEAF
TRBJ1-5 TRBV28 ASSTPGGDSNQPQH
TRBJ2-1 TRBV4-3 ASSQDRSNEQF
TRBJ1-6 TRBV27 ASSLGGVISPLH
TRBJ2-7 TRBV7-2 ASSLSGFVEQY
TRBJ1-1 TRBV28 ASSPPPGPAEAF
TRBJ2-1 TRBV18 ASSPIVAGRLGNEQF
TRBJ2-3 TRBV6-5 ASSRFRGLEDTQY
TRBJ1-1 TRBV7-8 ASRRDRVGGTEAF
TRBJ1-5 TRBV12-3/TRBV12-4 ASSPSSSGPQH
TRBJ1-5 TRBV6-1 ASSGLVGGTGQPQH
TRBJ2-1 TRBV20-1 SATVTGSPSYNEQF
TRBJ1-1 TRBV5-1 ATPGQGAEAF
TRBJ1-3 TRBV10-3 ASYPGGTSGNTIY
TRBJ1-5 TRBV7-9 ASSWDRGPAGPQH
TRBJ2-2 TRBV12-3/TRBV12-4 ASFGTVNTGELF
TRBJ1-4 TRBV7-9 ASSRRGTGGERGEKLF
TRBJ1-2 TRBV21-1 ASSKGLEIGTGWGVDYGYT
TRBJ1-6 TRBV4-3 ASSQEQGGSPLH
TRBJ1-2 TRBV7-2 ASSFPGLGTNYGYT
TRBJ1-6 TRBV4-1 ASSQDVGYNSPLH
TRBJ1-5 TRBV9 ASSVGLLDQPQH
TRBJ2-4 TRBV11-2 ASSSTAIQY